Below are 2 T cell receptor beta chains sequenced from a single sample in a study of T cell therapy after organ transplantation. Sequenced by immunoSEQ multiplex PCR; TCRdb stores in-frame clones only, minus some. In the table there are around 15,000 clones, less than 90% of which are singletons. The time point is: 20-29 weeks after completion of therapy. No cognate antigen is known for these TCRs. This specimen was CD8+ T cells from blood, taken after autologous CMV-specific T cell therapy. These receptors all come from a human patient who had received a solid organ transplant and had CMV disease. Some of these T cells may belong to the graft donor.

The chain recombines TRBV5-4 with TRBJ1-2; D remains unclear. The CDR3 has 11 amino acids. In germline, CDR1 is SGHNT, CDR2 YYREEE (reference sequence). V was cut by 2 bases and J by 4 bases, with 3 bases left in between. CDR3 nucleotide sequence: TGTGCCAGCAGCTTTGGCTATGGCTACACCTTC. Its protein product is CASSFGYGYTF.

This chain links TRBV5-1 with TRBJ2-7; weak D call: TRBD1 (6 bases). V was cut by 3 bases and J by 5 bases, with 24 bases left in between. The CDR3 is 17 amino acids. The V gene's germline CDR1 is SGHRS and CDR2 YFSETQ. The CDR3 DNA sequence: TGCGCCAGCAGCTCAGAAGTGACAGGCCCGAGGGTGGACGAGCAGTACTTC. As protein: CASSSEVTGPRVDEQYF.